These T cell receptor beta chains were read from a single sample in a study of blood T cell repertoires in COVID-19. Produced via immunoSEQ multiplex PCR; TCRdb's table is partial and in-frame only. Counted here are 250,000 or so clones, about three quarters occurring once; the ten biggest clones make up 3% to 3.5%. Input material: peripheral blood. The receptors were sampled from a woman of 80 years or more with acute or convalescent COVID-19. Each CDR3 is given with its conserved first and last residue. A D gene is named only where the DNA matches it firmly. Rows give clone size only sometimes, using once, few, many, or a class for an expanded clone.

CDR3 length	D gene	J gene	V gene	clone size	CDR3 protein	CDR3 DNA
14	-	TRBJ1-1	TRBV5-6	-	CASSLSRMNTEAFF	TGTGCCAGCAGCTTATCCAGAATGAACACTGAAGCTTTCTTT
13	-	TRBJ2-3	TRBV18	-	CASSPQNTDTQYF	TGTGCCAGCTCACCCCAGAACACAGATACGCAGTATTTT
14	-	TRBJ1-2	TRBV6-5	-	CASTYRDANYGYTF	TGTGCCAGCACCTACAGAGACGCTAACTATGGCTACACCTTC
17	TRBD1	TRBJ1-5	TRBV19	-	CASSLGQGQGLNQPQHF	TGTGCCAGTAGTCTCGGCCAGGGACAGGGGTTAAATCAGCCCCAGCATTTT
17	-	TRBJ2-1	TRBV18	once	CASSNFQGGLSYNEQFF	TGTGCCAGCTCGAACTTCCAGGGGGGACTCTCCTACAATGAGCAGTTCTTC
13	-	TRBJ1-2	TRBV30	-	CAWSVLERAGYTF	TGTGCCTGGAGTGTACTGGAGAGGGCTGGCTACACCTTC
13	TRBD1	TRBJ1-2	TRBV4-2	-	CASSQQGQASYTF	TGTGCCAGCAGCCAACAGGGACAGGCTAGCTACACCTTC
14	-	TRBJ1-3	TRBV6-5	-	CASRDILSGNTIYF	TGTGCCAGCAGGGACATTCTCTCTGGAAACACCATATATTTT
13	-	TRBJ1-1	TRBV6-5	-	CASSYHSYTEAFF	TGTGCCAGCAGTTACCACAGTTACACTGAAGCTTTCTTT
14	-	TRBJ2-3	TRBV4-1	-	CASSRTAFTDTQYF	TGCGCCAGCAGCCGCACAGCCTTCACAGATACGCAGTATTTT
15	-	TRBJ2-7	TRBV3-1/TRBV3-2	-	CASSRLTVYHYEQYF	TGTGCCAGCAGCCGATTGACAGTATACCACTACGAGCAGTACTTC
14	TRBD1	TRBJ1-1	TRBV5-1	-	CASSLQGAYTEAFF	TGCGCCAGCAGCTTACAGGGGGCATACACTGAAGCTTTCTTT
14	-	TRBJ1-2	TRBV3-1/TRBV3-2	-	CASSRWRADYGYTF	TGTGCCAGCAGCCGTTGGAGGGCCGACTATGGCTACACCTTC
17	TRBD2	TRBJ2-3	TRBV5-8	-	CASSLGLAGRATDTQYF	TGTGCCAGCAGCTTGGGACTAGCGGGTCGGGCCACAGATACGCAGTATTTT
15	TRBD1	TRBJ1-3	TRBV6-5	-	CASARGQLSGNTIYF	TGTGCCAGCGCTCGGGGACAGCTCTCTGGAAACACCATATATTTT
14	TRBD1	TRBJ1-1	TRBV19	few	CASRRDRGQIEAFF	TGTGCCAGTAGAAGGGACAGGGGGCAAATTGAAGCTTTCTTT
15	TRBD2	TRBJ2-1	TRBV6-2/TRBV6-3	-	CASSWGGSGYNEQFF	TGTGCCAGCAGTTGGGGCGGGAGCGGTTACAATGAGCAGTTCTTC
13	-	TRBJ2-5	TRBV10-3	few	CAIAREQGRAQYF	TGTGCCATCGCTCGGGAGCAGGGCAGGGCCCAGTACTTC
11	-	TRBJ2-1	TRBV20-1	once	CSARVVNEQFF	TGCAGTGCTAGAGTAGTAAATGAGCAGTTCTTC
13	TRBD2	TRBJ2-7	TRBV20-1	-	CSATDGGAVEQYF	TGCAGTGCTACTGACGGGGGGGCGGTTGAGCAGTACTTC
15	TRBD1	TRBJ1-1	TRBV6-2/TRBV6-3	-	CASSYQTGGSTEAFF	TGTGCCAGCAGTTACCAGACAGGGGGCTCCACTGAAGCTTTCTTT
13	TRBD1	TRBJ2-7	TRBV28	few	CASSWTGFSGQYF	TGTGCCAGCAGTTGGACAGGGTTCTCGGGGCAGTACTTC
16	-	TRBJ1-1	TRBV18	once	CASSPLTGTMNTEAFF	TGTGCCAGCTCCCCTCTGACAGGCACCATGAACACTGAAGCTTTCTTT
14	-	TRBJ2-5	TRBV27	-	CASSLWGGRETQYF	TGTGCCAGCAGCCTCTGGGGGGGGCGAGAGACCCAGTACTTC
16	TRBD1	TRBJ1-2	TRBV4-3	-	CASSQEMTGVGYGYTF	TGCGCCAGCAGCCAAGAAATGACAGGGGTCGGCTATGGCTACACCTTC
16	TRBD1	TRBJ1-6	TRBV6-4	-	CARRMTGKFSNSPLHF	TGTGCCAGGAGGATGACAGGGAAGTTCTCTAATTCACCCCTCCACTTT
16	TRBD2	TRBJ2-5	TRBV5-1	-	CASSLPSGGPQETQYF	TGCGCCAGCAGCTTGCCCAGCGGGGGACCCCAAGAGACCCAGTACTTC
16	TRBD1	TRBJ1-2	TRBV5-4	-	CASSRSGDRAGYGYTF	TGTGCCAGCAGCCGTTCCGGGGACAGGGCCGGCTATGGCTACACCTTC
17	TRBD2	TRBJ2-3	TRBV11-3	-	CASSLGLAGGITDTQYF	TGTGCCAGCAGCTTAGGACTAGCGGGAGGTATAACAGATACGCAGTATTTT
13	-	TRBJ2-7	TRBV27	-	CASRLAISYEQYF	TGTGCCAGCAGGCTAGCTATCTCCTACGAGCAGTACTTC
16	-	TRBJ2-2	TRBV6-1	-	CASSEGRTELTGELFF	TGTGCCAGCAGTGAAGGGAGGACAGAGCTCACCGGGGAGCTGTTTTTT
16	-	TRBJ2-1	TRBV18	-	CASSPLKQGFTNEQFF	TGTGCCAGCTCACCACTTAAACAGGGATTCACAAATGAGCAGTTCTTC
15	-	TRBJ1-2	TRBV5-5	-	CASSLATVLDYGYTF	TGTGCCAGCAGCTTGGCGACAGTCTTAGACTATGGCTACACCTTC
19	TRBD2	TRBJ2-1	TRBV5-8	-	CASSLWGLAGLSSYNEQFF	TGTGCCAGCAGCTTGTGGGGACTAGCGGGGTTGAGCTCCTACAATGAGCAGTTCTTC
14	TRBD1	TRBJ2-2	TRBV7-2	-	CASSPDRGFRELFF	TGTGCCAGCAGCCCGGACAGGGGGTTCAGGGAGCTGTTTTTT
17	-	TRBJ1-1	TRBV5-4	-	CASSLALGGGLNTEAFF	TGTGCCAGCAGCTTGGCGTTAGGGGGTGGGTTGAACACTGAAGCTTTCTTT
15	TRBD1	TRBJ1-5	TRBV19	-	CASSMPTGQRQPQHF	TGTGCCAGTAGTATGCCGACAGGGCAGAGACAGCCCCAGCATTTT